This T cell receptor (beta chain) is from a study of lymphopenia after photon versus proton radiotherapy. Whole-study results and caveats: After the lymphocyte nadir, photon-treated repertoires showed oligoclonal expansion, especially of CD8+ Temra cells. Photon-treated patients lost naive T cells and TCR diversity; proton-treated stayed stable. In patients who died, overall survival fell as post-nadir TCR diversity dropped more.

Repertoires were generated with immunoSEQ multiplex PCR, while TCRdb's copy carries only in-frame clones and drops some. In the table there are 30,000 to 40,000 clones, about 80% of which are singletons. Concerning this clone itself: Its specificity is unknown.

J lost 4 bases, V lost 4 bases, and 6 bases had no gene match. This CDR3 is 14 amino acids long. The germline V gene encodes CDR1 SGHDT and CDR2 YYEEEE. The J gene is TRBJ1-1, the V gene TRBV5-6; 8 bases line up with TRBD1. This specimen consisted of peripheral blood, obtained from a patient treated with proton-based radiotherapy. This receptor was taken from a woman in her sixties or seventies with pancreatic cancer. The CDR3 region is CASSPDRVGTEAFF. The CDR3 nucleotides read TGTGCCAGCAGCCCGGACAGGGTGGGCACTGAAGCTTTCTTT.